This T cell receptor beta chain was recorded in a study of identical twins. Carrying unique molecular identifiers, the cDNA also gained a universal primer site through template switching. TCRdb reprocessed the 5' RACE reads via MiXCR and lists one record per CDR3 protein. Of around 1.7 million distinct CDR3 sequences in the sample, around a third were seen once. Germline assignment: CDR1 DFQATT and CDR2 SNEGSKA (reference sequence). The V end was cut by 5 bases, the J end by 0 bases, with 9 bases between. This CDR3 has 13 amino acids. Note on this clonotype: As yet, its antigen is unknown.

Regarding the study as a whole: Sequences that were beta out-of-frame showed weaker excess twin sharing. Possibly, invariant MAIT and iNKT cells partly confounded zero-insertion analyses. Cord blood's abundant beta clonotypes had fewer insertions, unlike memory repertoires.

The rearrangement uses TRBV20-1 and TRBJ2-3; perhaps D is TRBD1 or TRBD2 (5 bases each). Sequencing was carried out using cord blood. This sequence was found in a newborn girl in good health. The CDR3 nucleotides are TGCAGTGCTGCCGAGGGGAGCACAGATACGCAGTATTTT. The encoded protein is CSAAEGSTDTQYF.